These T cell receptor beta chains were read from a single sample in a study of radiation and T cells in renal cell carcinoma. Here immunoSEQ multiplex PCR was the method, and the copy in TCRdb shows in-frame clones only, minus some. Altogether about 150,000 clones are present, roughly 86% being singletons, with the ten largest covering 10% to 15%. Sequenced material: blood, taken from a patient whose treatment included radiotherapy and nephrectomy. These receptors were obtained from a woman in her 50s with renal cell carcinoma. The CDR3 runs from the conserved cysteine through the conserved F or W. D genes are given only for firm matches. Some rows have no size entry. The others give once, few or many, or a class for an expanded clone.

V gene: TRBV29-1; D gene: TRBD1; clone size: .; J gene: TRBJ2-7; CDR3 DNA: TGCAGCGGCTGGGACAGGTTGAACGAGCAGTACTTC; CDR3 protein: CSGWDRLNEQYF
V gene: TRBV2; D gene: TRBD1; clone size: once; J gene: TRBJ1-1; CDR3 DNA: TGTGCCAGCACAACAGGGGGCGCGGAGAACACTGAAGCTTTCTTT; CDR3 protein: CASTTGGAENTEAFF
V gene: TRBV12-5; D gene: TRBD1; clone size: .; J gene: TRBJ1-2; CDR3 DNA: TGTGCTAGTGGTACAGGGGAGGCTTTTAGCTATGGCTACACCTTC; CDR3 protein: CASGTGEAFSYGYTF
V gene: TRBV19; D gene: TRBD1; clone size: many; J gene: TRBJ1-1; CDR3 DNA: TGTGCCAGTAGGGGACAGGGGAACACTGAAGCTTTCTTT; CDR3 protein: CASRGQGNTEAFF
V gene: TRBV28; D gene: .; clone size: once; J gene: TRBJ1-3; CDR3 DNA: TGTGCCAGCAGAGGAGGGGAGTCTGGAAACACCATATATTTT; CDR3 protein: CASRGGESGNTIYF
V gene: TRBV27; D gene: .; clone size: .; J gene: TRBJ1-5; CDR3 DNA: TGTGCCAGTGGGCAGCCCCAGCATTTT; CDR3 protein: CASGQPQHF
V gene: TRBV19; D gene: .; clone size: .; J gene: TRBJ2-5; CDR3 DNA: TGTGCCAGTAGATACGGCTACCAAGAGACCCAGTACTTC; CDR3 protein: CASRYGYQETQYF
V gene: TRBV12-5; D gene: TRBD1; clone size: .; J gene: TRBJ1-4; CDR3 DNA: TGTGCTAGTGGCTACGGGACAGTTTTTGAAAAACTGTTTTTT; CDR3 protein: CASGYGTVFEKLFF
V gene: TRBV18; D gene: TRBD1; clone size: .; J gene: TRBJ1-2; CDR3 DNA: TGTGCCAGCTCACCCGGACAGGGCGGTGGCTACACCTTC; CDR3 protein: CASSPGQGGGYTF
V gene: TRBV15; D gene: .; clone size: .; J gene: TRBJ1-1; CDR3 DNA: TGTGCCACCAGCAGAGCGGGCGGATTACCTTTCACTGAAGCTTTCTTT; CDR3 protein: CATSRAGGLPFTEAFF
V gene: TRBV4-1; D gene: .; clone size: .; J gene: TRBJ1-5; CDR3 DNA: TGCGCCAGCAGCCATACTTATCGGGATCAGCCCCAGCATTTT; CDR3 protein: CASSHTYRDQPQHF
V gene: TRBV4-2; D gene: .; clone size: once; J gene: TRBJ2-5; CDR3 DNA: TGTGCCAGCAGCCAGGCAGGGGAATTGCCCCCGAGGACCCAGTACTTC; CDR3 protein: CASSQAGELPPRTQYF
V gene: TRBV7-9; D gene: TRBD1; clone size: few; J gene: TRBJ2-3; CDR3 DNA: TGTGCCAGCAGCCCAGGGACAGCCACAGATACGCAGTATTTT; CDR3 protein: CASSPGTATDTQYF
V gene: TRBV12-5; D gene: .; clone size: .; J gene: TRBJ1-5; CDR3 DNA: TGTGCTAGTGGCCCCATGGGGCCCCAGCATTTT; CDR3 protein: CASGPMGPQHF
V gene: TRBV9; D gene: TRBD1; clone size: .; J gene: TRBJ1-1; CDR3 DNA: TGTGCCAGCAGCCGCCAGGGGGCAGGAGCTGAAGCTTTCTTT; CDR3 protein: CASSRQGAGAEAFF
V gene: TRBV5-1; D gene: .; clone size: .; J gene: TRBJ1-1; CDR3 DNA: TGCGCCAGCAGCTTGTTAGGACAAATGAACACTGAAGCTTTCTTT; CDR3 protein: CASSLLGQMNTEAFF
V gene: TRBV18; D gene: .; clone size: once; J gene: TRBJ2-2; CDR3 DNA: TGTGCCAGCTCACAACAGGAATACACCGGGGAGCTGTTTTTT; CDR3 protein: CASSQQEYTGELFF
V gene: TRBV27; D gene: .; clone size: few; J gene: TRBJ2-3; CDR3 DNA: TGTGCCAGCAGTGACCAATCAGATACGCAGTATTTT; CDR3 protein: CASSDQSDTQYF
V gene: TRBV7-2; D gene: .; clone size: .; J gene: TRBJ1-5; CDR3 DNA: TGTGCCAGCAGCACTACTCGGGGCCATCAGCCCCAGCATTTT; CDR3 protein: CASSTTRGHQPQHF
V gene: TRBV5-1; D gene: .; clone size: .; J gene: TRBJ1-3; CDR3 DNA: TGCGCCAGCAGCTTGGAAGGACAGCCCTCTGGAAACACCATATATTTT; CDR3 protein: CASSLEGQPSGNTIYF
V gene: TRBV30; D gene: .; clone size: .; J gene: TRBJ2-5; CDR3 DNA: TGTGCCTGGCAGGGAGAGACCCAGTACTTC; CDR3 protein: CAWQGETQYF
V gene: TRBV4-3; D gene: .; clone size: .; J gene: TRBJ1-2; CDR3 DNA: TGCGCCAGCAGCCAAGATTCCAGGGGAAACTATGGCTACACCTTC; CDR3 protein: CASSQDSRGNYGYTF
V gene: TRBV7-2; D gene: TRBD2; clone size: .; J gene: TRBJ2-7; CDR3 DNA: TGTGCCAGCAGCACAGGACTAGCGGTTCACGAGCAGTACTTC; CDR3 protein: CASSTGLAVHEQYF
V gene: TRBV5-4; D gene: .; clone size: .; J gene: TRBJ1-4; CDR3 DNA: TGTGCCAGCAGCTTAAACTTGAATAGGAATAATGAAAAACTGTTTTTT; CDR3 protein: CASSLNLNRNNEKLFF
V gene: TRBV18; D gene: .; clone size: .; J gene: TRBJ2-5; CDR3 DNA: TGTGCCAGCTCACCACCGTCCCAAGAGACCCAGTACTTC; CDR3 protein: CASSPPSQETQYF
V gene: TRBV14; D gene: .; clone size: .; J gene: TRBJ1-1; CDR3 DNA: TGTGCCAGCAGCCATACGCGGGGGCGGCAGGGAAGGGCTTTCTTT; CDR3 protein: CASSHTRGRQGRAFF
V gene: TRBV6-1; D gene: TRBD2; clone size: .; J gene: TRBJ2-3; CDR3 DNA: TGTGCCAGCAGTGATGCAGCGGGGGCCGGGGCAGATACGCAGTATTTT; CDR3 protein: CASSDAAGAGADTQYF
V gene: TRBV7-2; D gene: TRBD1; clone size: once; J gene: TRBJ1-5; CDR3 DNA: TGTGCCAGCAGTCCAGACAGGGGAGTGGTGCAGCCCCAGCATTTT; CDR3 protein: CASSPDRGVVQPQHF
V gene: TRBV6-1; D gene: .; clone size: .; J gene: TRBJ1-1; CDR3 DNA: TGTGCCAGCAGCCCGTCGGGACCTCAGAACACTGAAGCTTTCTTT; CDR3 protein: CASSPSGPQNTEAFF
V gene: TRBV5-6; D gene: .; clone size: .; J gene: TRBJ2-7; CDR3 DNA: TGTGCCAGCAGCTCGTCCTACGAGCAGTACTTC; CDR3 protein: CASSSSYEQYF
V gene: TRBV18; D gene: TRBD1; clone size: .; J gene: TRBJ1-2; CDR3 DNA: TGTGCCAGCTCACCATCCGCGACAGGGGCCTCCTATTATGGCTACACCTTC; CDR3 protein: CASSPSATGASYYGYTF
V gene: TRBV18; D gene: .; clone size: few; J gene: TRBJ2-2; CDR3 DNA: TGTGCCAGCTCACTCACGAGTCGTAGGGACACCGGGGAGCTGTTTTTT; CDR3 protein: CASSLTSRRDTGELFF
V gene: TRBV2; D gene: .; clone size: .; J gene: TRBJ1-1; CDR3 DNA: TGTGCCACAAACAGAGTGACAAAGAACACTGAAGCTTTCTTT; CDR3 protein: CATNRVTKNTEAFF
V gene: TRBV4-1; D gene: TRBD1; clone size: few; J gene: TRBJ1-3; CDR3 DNA: TGCGCCAGCAGCCAGCTTACAGGGGAAAACACCATATATTTT; CDR3 protein: CASSQLTGENTIYF
V gene: TRBV11-3; D gene: TRBD2; clone size: .; J gene: TRBJ2-1; CDR3 DNA: TGTGCCAGCAGCTCGGGTAGCGGGGGGACATCCTACAATGAGCAGTTCTTC; CDR3 protein: CASSSGSGGTSYNEQFF
V gene: TRBV11-2; D gene: .; clone size: .; J gene: TRBJ2-7; CDR3 DNA: TGTGCCAGCAGCTTAGCTACGCGGAAGAGCTCCTACGAGCAGTACTTC; CDR3 protein: CASSLATRKSSYEQYF
V gene: TRBV5-5; D gene: TRBD1; clone size: .; J gene: TRBJ1-5; CDR3 DNA: TGTGCCAGCAGCTCCGGGACAGTTAGAGTTCCCCAGCATTTT; CDR3 protein: CASSSGTVRVPQHF
V gene: TRBV7-9; D gene: .; clone size: once; J gene: TRBJ1-1; CDR3 DNA: TGTGCCAGCAGCCCCAAGTTTCGGGGAGACACTGAAGCTTTCTTT; CDR3 protein: CASSPKFRGDTEAFF
V gene: TRBV4-1; D gene: .; clone size: .; J gene: TRBJ2-1; CDR3 DNA: TGCGCCAGCAGCCAAGGGACGGGATCTCTCAATGAGCAGTTCTTC; CDR3 protein: CASSQGTGSLNEQFF
V gene: TRBV9; D gene: .; clone size: .; J gene: TRBJ1-1; CDR3 DNA: TGTGCCAGCAGCGTAGGAGCCCCGCCGGTGTACACTGAAGCTTTCTTT; CDR3 protein: CASSVGAPPVYTEAFF
V gene: TRBV30; D gene: .; clone size: .; J gene: TRBJ2-7; CDR3 DNA: TGTGCCTGGACCACCGGGCTTCCTCGTTACGAGCAGTACTTC; CDR3 protein: CAWTTGLPRYEQYF
V gene: TRBV2; D gene: .; clone size: once; J gene: TRBJ1-2; CDR3 DNA: TGTGCCAGCAGTGAAAGTGGCACCTACTATGGCTACACCTTC; CDR3 protein: CASSESGTYYGYTF
V gene: TRBV5-6; D gene: .; clone size: .; J gene: TRBJ1-5; CDR3 DNA: TGTGCCAGCAGCCCGTACGGACTGAAGCCCCAGCATTTT; CDR3 protein: CASSPYGLKPQHF
V gene: TRBV4-2; D gene: TRBD2; clone size: .; J gene: TRBJ2-3; CDR3 DNA: TGTGCCAGCAGCCAAGACGGCGGAGCGGGGGGTTCAGGTACGCAGTATTTT; CDR3 protein: CASSQDGGAGGSGTQYF
V gene: TRBV11-2; D gene: TRBD1; clone size: .; J gene: TRBJ2-2; CDR3 DNA: TGTGCCAGCAGCCGGGGACAGGTGAACACCGGGGAGCTGTTTTTT; CDR3 protein: CASSRGQVNTGELFF
V gene: TRBV28; D gene: .; clone size: .; J gene: TRBJ2-4; CDR3 DNA: TGTGCCAGCAGCCACTTAGGCATTCAGTACTTC; CDR3 protein: CASSHLGIQYF
V gene: TRBV5-4; D gene: TRBD1; clone size: .; J gene: TRBJ2-7; CDR3 DNA: TGTGCCAGCAGCTTGGGGAGACAGGGGAAATCCTACGAGCAGTACTTC; CDR3 protein: CASSLGRQGKSYEQYF
V gene: TRBV5-1; D gene: TRBD2; clone size: .; J gene: TRBJ2-1; CDR3 DNA: TGCGCCAGCAGCCGACTAGCGGTGAGCTCCTACAATGAGCAGTTCTTC; CDR3 protein: CASSRLAVSSYNEQFF
V gene: TRBV4-1; D gene: .; clone size: once; J gene: TRBJ2-5; CDR3 DNA: TGCGCCAGCAGCCAAGATCGCGGGGAACAAGAGACCCAGTACTTC; CDR3 protein: CASSQDRGEQETQYF
V gene: TRBV29-1; D gene: .; clone size: few; J gene: TRBJ1-1; CDR3 DNA: TGCAGCGTTGAGGTAGGCGCCGAGGGCACTGAAGCTTTCTTT; CDR3 protein: CSVEVGAEGTEAFF